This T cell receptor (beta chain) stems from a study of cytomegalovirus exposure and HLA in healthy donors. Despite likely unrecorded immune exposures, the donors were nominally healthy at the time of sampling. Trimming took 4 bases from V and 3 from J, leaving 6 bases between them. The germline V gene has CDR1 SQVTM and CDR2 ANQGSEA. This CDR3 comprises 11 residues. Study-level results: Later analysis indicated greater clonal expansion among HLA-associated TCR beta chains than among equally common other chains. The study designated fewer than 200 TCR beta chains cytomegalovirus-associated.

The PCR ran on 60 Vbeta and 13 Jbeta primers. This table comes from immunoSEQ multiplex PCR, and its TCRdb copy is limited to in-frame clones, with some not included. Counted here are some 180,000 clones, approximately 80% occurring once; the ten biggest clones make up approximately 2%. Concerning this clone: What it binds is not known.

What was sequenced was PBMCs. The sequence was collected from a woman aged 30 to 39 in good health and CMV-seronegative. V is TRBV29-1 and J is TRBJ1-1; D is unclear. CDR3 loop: CSVGRYTEAFF. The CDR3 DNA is TGCAGCGTTGGTCGGTACACTGAAGCTTTCTTT.